This TCR beta chain was captured in a study of cytomegalovirus exposure and HLA in healthy donors. Points from the study as a whole: An analysis was carried out at a later point. It showed that HLA-associated TCR beta chains were more clonally expanded than equally common non-associated chains. Indistinguishability led to the exclusion of some V segments, TRBV6-2 and TRBV6-3 included.

Primers included in the PCR were 60 Vbeta and 13 Jbeta primers. TCRdb's table, derived via immunoSEQ multiplex PCR, lists solely in-frame clones and lacks some. Altogether roughly 150,000 clones are present, around 86% being singletons, with the ten largest covering 1.2%. Concerning this clone: Its antigen is unidentified.

This CDR3 is 14 amino acids long. The V call is TRBV21-1, the J call TRBJ2-7; the table's D gene call, TRBD1, was not cross checked with the DNA. TRBV21-1 is described as a pseudogene. This clonotype was sampled from a female donor in good health and CMV-seronegative. The sample consisted of PBMCs. In nucleotides, the CDR3 is TGTGCCAGCAGCAACGGGGACAGGAGATACGAGCAGTACTTC. This encodes CASSNGDRRYEQYF.